Listed here are 13 T cell receptor beta chains from one sample, sequenced in a study of cytotoxic CD8 clonotypes in ibrutinib-treated CLL. TCRdb's table, derived via immunoSEQ multiplex PCR, lists solely in-frame clones and lacks some. The sample records about 130,000 clones, roughly 88% being singletons. The starting material was PBMCs, obtained after 24 months of ibrutinib treatment. All receptors derive from a human donor with chronic lymphocytic leukemia.

The rearrangement links TRBV28 to TRBJ2-7; 9 bases map to TRBD2. This CDR3 spans 16 amino acids. Germline lookup yields CDR1 MDHEN and CDR2 SYDVKM. Losses at the gene ends were 7 bases for V and 0 bases for J; bases not matched to a gene: 10. The CDR3 sequence is CASIDAGGTSSYEQYF. The CDR3 nucleotides read TGTGCCAGCATCGACGCGGGGGGGACGAGCTCCTACGAGCAGTACTTC.

This clone appeared once. The chain recombines TRBV7-6 with TRBJ2-1; D is ambiguous. Trimming stripped 4 bases from V and 6 bases from J, with 13 bases between. Germline CDR1 is SGHVS and CDR2 is FNYEAQ. This CDR3 spans 14 amino acids. CDR3 protein: CASSSPTFPNEQFF. The CDR3 DNA follows: TGTGCCAGCAGCTCACCGACCTTCCCCAATGAGCAGTTCTTC.

This chain connects TRBV6-5 to TRBJ2-7, with D hard to call. Germline V gene lookup returns CDR1 MNHEY and CDR2 SVGAGI. The germline V and J ends were trimmed by 2 bases and 0 bases, with 8 bases remaining between them. This CDR3 spans 14 amino acids. CDR3 in amino acids: CASSYRYSSYEQYF. The DNA for the CDR3 is TGTGCCAGCAGTTACAGGTACAGCTCCTACGAGCAGTACTTC.

The chain is built from TRBV7-9 and TRBJ2-3, with D tentatively TRBD2 (6 bases). Germline values: CDR1 SEHNR, CDR2 FQNEAQ (reference sequence). V was shortened by 5 bases and J by 4 bases, with 10 bases between the two germline ends. The CDR3 length is 13 residues. DNA of the CDR3: TGTGCCAGCAGCCCCCCGGGGGCAGATACGCAGTATTTT. This encodes CASSPPGADTQYF.

The V and J genes are TRBV5-4 and TRBJ2-1, with TRBD2 identical over 10 bases. The germline V gene encodes CDR1 SGHNT and CDR2 YYREEE (reference sequence). The V and J ends lost 6 bases and 0 bases, in that order; junction bases with no gene match: 9. This CDR3 comprises 17 residues. The chain's CDR3 is CASTGTSVLSSYNEQFF. CDR3 DNA: TGTGCCAGCACCGGGACTAGCGTTCTGAGCTCCTACAATGAGCAGTTCTTC.

The chain links TRBV10-1 to TRBJ2-7; 7 nucleotides align to TRBD2. Germline lookup yields CDR1 WNHNN and CDR2 SYGVQD (reference sequence). Germline trimming cut 4 bases from V and 6 bases from J; bases unmatched to any gene: 3. The CDR3 has 12 amino acids. The CDR3 coding sequence is TGCGCCAGCAGTGGTCAGCGGGGCGAGCAGTACTTC. Amino acid sequence: CASSGQRGEQYF.

The chain combines TRBV19 with TRBJ2-7, with a weak D call TRBD2 (6 bases). Trimming removed 4 bases from V and 3 bases from J, with 19 bases in between. Germline CDR1 reads LNHDA; CDR2 reads SQIVND (reference sequence). The CDR3 extends over 16 amino acids. CDR3 protein: CASSTQPGPDYYEQYF. Here the CDR3 DNA reads TGTGCCAGTAGTACCCAACCCGGACCGGACTACTACGAGCAGTACTTC.

This clone came up a few times. V usage is TRBV19 and J usage is TRBJ2-2; D might be TRBD1 (6 bases). Germline V gene data show CDR1 as LNHDA and CDR2 as SQIVND (reference sequence). The germline V and J ends were trimmed by 5 bases and 1 base, with 8 bases remaining between them. This CDR3 comprises 14 residues. The CDR3, as DNA: TGTGCCAGTAGTTTGGACAGGAACACCGGGGAGCTGTTTTTT. Translation gives CASSLDRNTGELFF.

The chain uses TRBV5-8 and TRBJ2-1; possible D gene TRBD2, 6 bases. The V gene lost 1 base and the J gene lost 3 bases, with 14 bases spanning the gap. The CDR3 spans 16 residues. Germline V CDR1 and CDR2: SGHTS, YDEGEE. The DNA of the CDR3 is TGTGCCAGCAGCTTGTGGGGTCCGACTAGCTACAATGAGCAGTTCTTC. It codes for CASSLWGPTSYNEQFF.

This sequence joins TRBV28 and TRBJ1-2, with TRBD1 matching 8 bases. The CDR3 is 14 amino acids. Trimming removed 6 bases from V and 4 bases from J; junction bases left unmatched: 7. In germline, CDR1 is MDHEN, CDR2 SYDVKM. The CDR3 nucleotides read TGTGCCAGCAGAAGACAGGGGATAGGCTATGGCTACACCTTC. Amino acids: CASRRQGIGYGYTF.

This clone was observed a handful of times. The V and J genes are TRBV28 and TRBJ1-5, with D hard to call. Germline CDR1 is MDHEN and CDR2 is SYDVKM. Trimming took off 2 bases at V and 6 bases at J, with 11 bases between the two ends. The CDR3 contains 14 residues. CDR3 in DNA: TGTGCCAGCAGTTTAGTCTGGTCGGGTCAGCCCCAGCATTTT. It yields the protein CASSLVWSGQPQHF. The variable domain in full, with the rest retrieved from reference TRBV28 and TRBJ1-5, is DVKVTQSSRYLVKRTGEKVFLECVQDMDHENMFWYRQDPGLGLRLIYFSYDVKMKEKGDIPEGYSVSREKKERFSLILESASTNQTSMYLCASSLVWSGQPQHFGDGTRLSIL.

The V gene is TRBV30, the J gene TRBJ1-1; the match to TRBD1 covers 10 bases. The junction had 8 bases not matched to a gene; V was cut back by 3 bases and J by 10 bases. Germline CDR1 and CDR2: GTSNPN and SVGIG (reference sequence). This CDR3 spans 13 amino acids. CDR3 residues: CAWRAPGQGRAFF. CDR3 nucleotide sequence: TGTGCCTGGAGGGCGCCGGGACAGGGGCGAGCTTTCTTT.

V and J are TRBV28 and TRBJ1-5; 9 bases map to TRBD1. Germline CDR1 is MDHEN and CDR2 is SYDVKM. After removal of 4 bases from V and 6 bases from J, the junction contained 7 bases not matched to a gene. The CDR3 runs 15 residues. The CDR3 protein is CASSSSTGGSQPQHF. The CDR3 nucleotides read TGTGCCAGCAGTTCTAGTACAGGGGGCAGTCAGCCCCAGCATTTT.